This TCR beta chain was documented in a study of tumor-infiltrating lymphocytes in primary liver carcinoma. Findings and limits, study-wide: Blood fell significantly below tumors in its top-250-clone fraction (p = 0.039).

Researchers drew blood RNA from unsorted whole blood and extracted germline DNA as well. Researchers reported drawing four milliliters of peripheral blood before surgery. About this clonotype: Antigen specificity is unknown.

Starting from 500 ng of total RNA, TCR beta cDNA was produced with a primer in the constant region. Libraries of TCR beta came from three nested multiplex PCR rounds with slightly modified ARM-PCR. The first two PCR rounds used TRBV1-TRBV30 primers with a Cbeta primer, 10 cycles each. TCRdb redid the calling of the multiplex PCR reads with MiXCR, one entry per CDR3 protein. The data show just over 300,000 distinct CDR3 sequences, 45% to 70% seen once. CDR1 and CDR2 from the germline V gene are LNHDA and SQIVND (reference sequence). The J segment lost 2 bases and the V segment lost 7 bases, leaving 10 bases of the junction unmatched. The CDR3 covers 15 residues.

This chain uses TRBV19 with TRBJ2-5, with 7 nucleotides matching TRBD1. The sample was peripheral blood. This TCR was recovered from a woman in her twenties or thirties with primary liver carcinoma and hepatitis B virus infection. CDR3 in DNA: TGTGCCAGTACCCTGAAGACAGGGCCTCAAGAGACCCAGTACTTC. Translating it yields CASTLKTGPQETQYF.